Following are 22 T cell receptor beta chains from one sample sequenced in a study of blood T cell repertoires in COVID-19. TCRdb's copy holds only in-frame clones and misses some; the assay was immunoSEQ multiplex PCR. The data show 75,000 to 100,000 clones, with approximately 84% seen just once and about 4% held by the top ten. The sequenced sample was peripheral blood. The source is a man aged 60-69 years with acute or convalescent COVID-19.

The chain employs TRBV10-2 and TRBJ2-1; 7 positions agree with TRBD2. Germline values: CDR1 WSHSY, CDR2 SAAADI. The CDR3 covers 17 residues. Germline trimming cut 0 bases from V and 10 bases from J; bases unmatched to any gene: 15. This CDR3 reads CASSESRGFTGWLEQFF. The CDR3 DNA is TGCGCCAGCAGTGAGTCGCGGGGGTTTACGGGGTGGTTGGAGCAGTTCTTC.

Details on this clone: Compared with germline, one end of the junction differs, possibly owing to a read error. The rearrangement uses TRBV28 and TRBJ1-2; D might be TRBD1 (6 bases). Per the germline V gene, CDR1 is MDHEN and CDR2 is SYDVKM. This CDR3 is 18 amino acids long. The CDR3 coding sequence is TGTGCCAGCAGTTCTCCACCGACAGGCCTGGATCCTAATTATGGCTACACCTTC. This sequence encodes CASSSPPTGLDPNYGYTF.

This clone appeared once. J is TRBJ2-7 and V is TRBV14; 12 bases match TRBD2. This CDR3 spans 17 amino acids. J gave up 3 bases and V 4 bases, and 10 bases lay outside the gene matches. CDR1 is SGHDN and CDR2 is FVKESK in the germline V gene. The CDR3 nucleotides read TGTGCCAGCAGCCCCAGGCCGGGACTAGCGGGTTACTACGAGCAGTACTTC. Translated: CASSPRPGLAGYYEQYF.

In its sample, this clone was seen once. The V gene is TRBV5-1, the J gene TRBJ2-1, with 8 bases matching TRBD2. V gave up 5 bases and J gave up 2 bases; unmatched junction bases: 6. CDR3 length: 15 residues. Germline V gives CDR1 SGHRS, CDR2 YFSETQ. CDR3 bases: TGCGCCAGCAGTCCGGGACTAGGGGCCTACAATGAGCAGTTCTTC. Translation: CASSPGLGAYNEQFF.

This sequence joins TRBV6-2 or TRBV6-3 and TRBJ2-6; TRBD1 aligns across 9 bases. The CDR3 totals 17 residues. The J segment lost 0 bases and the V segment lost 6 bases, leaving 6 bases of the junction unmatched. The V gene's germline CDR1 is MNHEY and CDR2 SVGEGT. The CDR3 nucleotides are TGTGCCAGCAGCAATCAACAGGGGGCCTCTGGGGCCAACGTCCTGACTTTC. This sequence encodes CASSNQQGASGANVLTF.

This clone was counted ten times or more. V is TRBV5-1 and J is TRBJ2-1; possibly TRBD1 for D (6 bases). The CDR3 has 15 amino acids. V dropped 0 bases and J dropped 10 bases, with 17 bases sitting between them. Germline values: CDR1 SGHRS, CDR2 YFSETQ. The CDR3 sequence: CASSLGVLGAGEQFF. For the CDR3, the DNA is TGCGCCAGCAGCTTGGGAGTACTGGGGGCGGGCGAGCAGTTCTTC.

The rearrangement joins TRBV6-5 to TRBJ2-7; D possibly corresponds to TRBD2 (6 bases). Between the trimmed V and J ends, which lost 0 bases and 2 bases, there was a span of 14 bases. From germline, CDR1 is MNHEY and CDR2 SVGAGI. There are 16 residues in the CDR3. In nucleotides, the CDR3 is TGTGCCAGCAGTTACTCTGCGGGGCGGATACCCTACGAGCAGTACTTC. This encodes CASSYSAGRIPYEQYF.

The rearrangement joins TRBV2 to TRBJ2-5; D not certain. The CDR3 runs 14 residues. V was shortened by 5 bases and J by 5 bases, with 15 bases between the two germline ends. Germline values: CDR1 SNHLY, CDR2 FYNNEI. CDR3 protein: CASSTTQTMETQYF. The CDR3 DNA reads TGTGCCAGCAGTACGACTCAGACGATGGAGACCCAGTACTTC.

CDR3 amino acids: CASSHPGTGPYNSPLHF. As DNA, the CDR3 is TGTGCCAGCAGCCACCCTGGGACAGGGCCGTATAATTCACCCCTCCACTTT. This chain joins TRBV21-1 and TRBJ1-6; the D call TRBD1 from the table was never checked on the DNA. TRBV21-1 is an annotated pseudogene. The CDR3 has 17 residues.

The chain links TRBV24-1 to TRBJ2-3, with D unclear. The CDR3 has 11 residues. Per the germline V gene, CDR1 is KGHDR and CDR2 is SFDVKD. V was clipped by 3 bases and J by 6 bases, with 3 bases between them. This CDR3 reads CATSDRDTQYF. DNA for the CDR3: TGTGCCACCAGTGATCGGGATACGCAGTATTTT.

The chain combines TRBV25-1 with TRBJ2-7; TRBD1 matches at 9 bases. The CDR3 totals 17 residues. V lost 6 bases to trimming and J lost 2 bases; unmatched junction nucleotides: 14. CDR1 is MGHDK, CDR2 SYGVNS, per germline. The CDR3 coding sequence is TGTGCCAGCAGCGGTACCTCCTCCGGGACAGGGCCCTACGAGCAGTACTTC. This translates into CASSGTSSGTGPYEQYF.

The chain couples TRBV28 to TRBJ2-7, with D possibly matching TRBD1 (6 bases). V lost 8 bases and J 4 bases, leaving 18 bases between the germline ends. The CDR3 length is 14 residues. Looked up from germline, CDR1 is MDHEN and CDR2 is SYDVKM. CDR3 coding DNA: TGTGCCAGCGGCTCAGGGGACCAAAATTACGAGCAGTACTTC. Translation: CASGSGDQNYEQYF.

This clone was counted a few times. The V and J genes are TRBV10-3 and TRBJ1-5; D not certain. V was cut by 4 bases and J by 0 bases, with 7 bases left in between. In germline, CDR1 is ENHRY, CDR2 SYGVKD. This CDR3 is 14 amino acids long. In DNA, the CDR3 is TGTGCCATCAGTGTCCAGGATAGCAATCAGCCCCAGCATTTT. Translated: CAISVQDSNQPQHF.

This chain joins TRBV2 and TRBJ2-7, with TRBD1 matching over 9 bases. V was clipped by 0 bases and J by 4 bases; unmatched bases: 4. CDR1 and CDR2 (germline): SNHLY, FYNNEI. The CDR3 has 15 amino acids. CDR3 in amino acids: CASSEAPGQGYEQYF. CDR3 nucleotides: TGTGCCAGCAGTGAAGCGCCCGGACAGGGGTACGAGCAGTACTTC. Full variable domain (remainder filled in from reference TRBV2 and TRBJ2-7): EPEVTQTPSHQVTQMGQEVILRCVPISNHLYFYWYRQILGQKVEFLVSFYNNEISEKSEIFDDQFSVERPDGSNFTLKIRSTKLEDSAMYFCASSEAPGQGYEQYFGPGTRLTVT.

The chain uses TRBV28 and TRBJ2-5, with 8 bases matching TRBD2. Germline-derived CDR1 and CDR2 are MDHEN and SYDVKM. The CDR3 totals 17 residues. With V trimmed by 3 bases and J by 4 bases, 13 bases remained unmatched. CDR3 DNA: TGTGCCAGCAGTTTCTCTGTGCGTGAGACTAGCGCAGAGACCCAGTACTTC. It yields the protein CASSFSVRETSAETQYF.

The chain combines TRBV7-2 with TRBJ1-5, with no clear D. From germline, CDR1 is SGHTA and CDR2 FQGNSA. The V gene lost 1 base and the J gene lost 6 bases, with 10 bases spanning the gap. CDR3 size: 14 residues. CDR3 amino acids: CASSLGPGIQPQHF. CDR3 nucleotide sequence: TGTGCCAGCAGCTTAGGTCCGGGGATTCAGCCCCAGCATTTT.

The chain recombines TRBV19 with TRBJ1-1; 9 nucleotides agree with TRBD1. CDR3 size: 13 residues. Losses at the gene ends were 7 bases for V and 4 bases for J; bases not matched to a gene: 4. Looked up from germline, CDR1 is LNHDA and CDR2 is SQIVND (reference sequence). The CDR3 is CASTLDRGTEAFF. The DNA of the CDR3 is TGTGCCAGTACCCTGGACAGGGGCACTGAAGCTTTCTTT. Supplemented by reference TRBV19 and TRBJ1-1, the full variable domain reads DGGITQSPKYLFRKEGQNVTLSCEQNLNHDAMYWYRQDPGQGLRLIYYSQIVNDFQKGDIAEGYSVSREKKESFPLTVTSAQKNPTAFYLCASTLDRGTEAFFGQGTRLTVV.

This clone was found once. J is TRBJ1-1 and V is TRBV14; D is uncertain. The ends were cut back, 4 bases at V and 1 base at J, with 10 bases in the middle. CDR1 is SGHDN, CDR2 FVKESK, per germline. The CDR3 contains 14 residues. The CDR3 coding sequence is TGTGCCAGCAGCCCACTCTCGAGGAACACTGAAGCTTTCTTT. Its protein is CASSPLSRNTEAFF.

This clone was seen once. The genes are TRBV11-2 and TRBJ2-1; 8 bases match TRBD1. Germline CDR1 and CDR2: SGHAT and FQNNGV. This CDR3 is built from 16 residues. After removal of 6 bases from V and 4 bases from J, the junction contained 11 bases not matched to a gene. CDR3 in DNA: TGTGCCAGCAGTTATAGACAGGGGAGGATATACAATGAGCAGTTCTTC. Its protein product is CASSYRQGRIYNEQFF.

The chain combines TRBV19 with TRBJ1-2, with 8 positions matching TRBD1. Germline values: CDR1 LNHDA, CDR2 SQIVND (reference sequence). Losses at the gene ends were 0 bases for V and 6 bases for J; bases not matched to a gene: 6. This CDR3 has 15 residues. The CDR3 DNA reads TGTGCCAGTAGTATAGATCGGGGGACAGGTGATGGCTACACCTTC. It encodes CASSIDRGTGDGYTF. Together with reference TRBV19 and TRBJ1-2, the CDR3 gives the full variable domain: DGGITQSPKYLFRKEGQNVTLSCEQNLNHDAMYWYRQDPGQGLRLIYYSQIVNDFQKGDIAEGYSVSREKKESFPLTVTSAQKNPTAFYLCASSIDRGTGDGYTFGSGTRLTVV.

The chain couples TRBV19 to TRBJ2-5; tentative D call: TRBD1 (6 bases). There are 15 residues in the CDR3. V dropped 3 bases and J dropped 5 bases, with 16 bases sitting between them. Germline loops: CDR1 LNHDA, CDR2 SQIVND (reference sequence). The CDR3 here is CASSIGRGGLETQYF. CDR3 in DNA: TGTGCCAGTAGTATCGGCAGGGGCGGTTTGGAGACCCAGTACTTC.

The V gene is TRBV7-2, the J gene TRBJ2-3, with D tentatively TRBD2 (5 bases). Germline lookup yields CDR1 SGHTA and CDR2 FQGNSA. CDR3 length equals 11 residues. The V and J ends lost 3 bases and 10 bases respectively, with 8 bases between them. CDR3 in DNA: TGTGCCAGCAGCTTTGAGGGTGCGCAGTATTTT. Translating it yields CASSFEGAQYF.